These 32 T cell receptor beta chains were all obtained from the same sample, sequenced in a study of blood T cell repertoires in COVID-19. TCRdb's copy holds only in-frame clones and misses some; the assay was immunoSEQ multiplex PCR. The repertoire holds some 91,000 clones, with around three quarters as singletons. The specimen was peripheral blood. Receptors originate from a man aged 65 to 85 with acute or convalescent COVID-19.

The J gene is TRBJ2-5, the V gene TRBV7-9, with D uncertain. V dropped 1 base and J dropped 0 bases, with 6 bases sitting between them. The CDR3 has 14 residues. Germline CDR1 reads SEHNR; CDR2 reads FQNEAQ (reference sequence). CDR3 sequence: CASSLDTNQETQYF. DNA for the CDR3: TGTGCCAGCAGCTTAGATACTAACCAAGAGACCCAGTACTTC.

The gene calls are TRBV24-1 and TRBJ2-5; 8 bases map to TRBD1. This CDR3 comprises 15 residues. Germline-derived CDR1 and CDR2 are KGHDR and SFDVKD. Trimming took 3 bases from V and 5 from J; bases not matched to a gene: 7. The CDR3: CATSDGNRGSETQYF. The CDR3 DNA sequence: TGTGCCACCAGTGATGGGAACAGGGGGTCGGAGACCCAGTACTTC.

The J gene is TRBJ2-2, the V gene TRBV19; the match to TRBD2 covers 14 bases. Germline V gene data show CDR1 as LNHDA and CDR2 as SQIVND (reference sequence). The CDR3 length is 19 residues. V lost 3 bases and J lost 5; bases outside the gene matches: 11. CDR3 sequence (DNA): TGTGCCAGTAGTATCCCCCCGACTAGCGGGAGGGCCTGGACCGGGGAGCTGTTTTTT. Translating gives CASSIPPTSGRAWTGELFF.

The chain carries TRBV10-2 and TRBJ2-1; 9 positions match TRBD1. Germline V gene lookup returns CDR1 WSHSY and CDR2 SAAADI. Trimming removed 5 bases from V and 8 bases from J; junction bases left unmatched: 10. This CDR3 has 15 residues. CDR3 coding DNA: TGCGCCAGCAGTTCAACAGGGGGCGCCGTCTATGAGCAGTTCTTC. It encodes CASSSTGGAVYEQFF.

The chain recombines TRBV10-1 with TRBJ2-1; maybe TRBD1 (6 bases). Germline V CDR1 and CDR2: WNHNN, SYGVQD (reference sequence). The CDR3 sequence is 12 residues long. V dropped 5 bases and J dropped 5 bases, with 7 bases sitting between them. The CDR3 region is CASSYRDNEQFF. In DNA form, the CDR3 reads TGCGCCAGCAGTTACAGGGACAATGAGCAGTTCTTC.

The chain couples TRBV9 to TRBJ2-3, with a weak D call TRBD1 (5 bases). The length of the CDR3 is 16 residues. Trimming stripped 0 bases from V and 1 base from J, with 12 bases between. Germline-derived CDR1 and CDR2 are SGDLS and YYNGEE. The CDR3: CASSVATVGGTDTQYF. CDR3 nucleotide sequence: TGTGCCAGCAGCGTAGCGACAGTTGGGGGCACAGATACGCAGTATTTT.

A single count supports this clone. The CDR3 sequence: CASSPCTDTQYF. In DNA, the CDR3 is TGTGCCAGCAGTCCCTGCACAGATACGCAGTATTTT. The rearrangement uses TRBV27 and TRBJ2-3; D gene unclear. CDR3 size: 12 residues. Per the germline V gene, CDR1 is MNHEY and CDR2 is SMNVEV (reference sequence). Trimming pared 5 bases from V and 1 base from J, leaving 4 bases between.

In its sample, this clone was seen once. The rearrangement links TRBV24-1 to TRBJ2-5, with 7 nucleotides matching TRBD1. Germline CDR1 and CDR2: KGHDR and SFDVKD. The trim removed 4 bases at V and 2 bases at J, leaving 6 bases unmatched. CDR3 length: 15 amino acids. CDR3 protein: CATSDATGVQETQYF. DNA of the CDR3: TGTGCCACCAGTGACGCTACAGGGGTTCAAGAGACCCAGTACTTC.

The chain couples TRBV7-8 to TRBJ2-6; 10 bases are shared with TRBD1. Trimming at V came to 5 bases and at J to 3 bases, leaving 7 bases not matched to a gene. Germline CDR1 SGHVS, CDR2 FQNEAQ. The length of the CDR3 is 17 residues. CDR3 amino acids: CASSKRQGASGANVLTF. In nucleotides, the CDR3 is TGTGCCAGCAGCAAGAGACAGGGGGCTAGTGGGGCCAACGTCCTGACTTTC. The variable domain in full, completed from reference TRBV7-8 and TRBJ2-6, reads GAGVSQSPRYKVAKRGQDVALRCDPISGHVSLFWYQQALGQGPEFLTYFQNEAQLDKSGLPSDRFFAERPEGSVSTLKIQRTQQEDSAVYLCASSKRQGASGANVLTFGAGSRLTVL.

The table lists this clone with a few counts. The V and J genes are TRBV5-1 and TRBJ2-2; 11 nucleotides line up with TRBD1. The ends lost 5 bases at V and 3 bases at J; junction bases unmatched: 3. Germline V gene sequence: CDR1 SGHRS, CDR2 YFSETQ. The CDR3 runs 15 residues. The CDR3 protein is CASSKGQGDTGELFF. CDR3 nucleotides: TGCGCCAGCAGTAAGGGACAGGGGGACACCGGGGAGCTGTTTTTT. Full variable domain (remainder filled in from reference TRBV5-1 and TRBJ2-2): KAGVTQTPRYLIKTRGQQVTLSCSPISGHRSVSWYQQTPGQGLQFLFEYFSETQRNKGNFPGRFSGRQFSNSRSEMNVSTLELGDSALYLCASSKGQGDTGELFFGEGSRLTVL.

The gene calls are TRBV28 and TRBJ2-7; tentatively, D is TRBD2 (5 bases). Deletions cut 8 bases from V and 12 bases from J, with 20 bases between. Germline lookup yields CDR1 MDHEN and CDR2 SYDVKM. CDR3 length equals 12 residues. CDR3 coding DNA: TGTGCCAGCCGGAGGTTTGGCCCCCCCGTGTACTTC. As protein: CASRRFGPPVYF.

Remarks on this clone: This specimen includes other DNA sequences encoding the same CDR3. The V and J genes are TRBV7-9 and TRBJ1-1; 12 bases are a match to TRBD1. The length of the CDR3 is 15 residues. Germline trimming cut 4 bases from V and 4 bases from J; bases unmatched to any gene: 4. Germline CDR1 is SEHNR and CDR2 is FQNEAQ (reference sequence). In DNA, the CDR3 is TGTGCCAGCAGCTGGGACAGGGGGCTAGGCACTGAAGCTTTCTTT. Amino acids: CASSWDRGLGTEAFF. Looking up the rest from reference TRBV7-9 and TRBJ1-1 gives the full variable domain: DTGVSQNPRHKITKRGQNVTFRCDPISEHNRLYWYRQTLGQGPEFLTYFQNEAQLEKSRLLSDRFSAERPKGSFSTLEIQRTEQGDSAMYLCASSWDRGLGTEAFFGQGTRLTVV.

CDR3 residues: CASSSRRTGARSGNQPQHF. Written as DNA, the CDR3 is TGTGCCAGCAGCTCCCGCAGGACAGGGGCCCGTTCTGGCAATCAGCCCCAGCATTTT. The chain carries TRBV5-6 and TRBJ1-5, with TRBD1 identical over 9 bases. The CDR3 sequence is 19 residues long. Germline lookup yields CDR1 SGHDT and CDR2 YYEEEE. V shed 3 bases and J 2 bases; nucleotides not matched to a gene: 15.

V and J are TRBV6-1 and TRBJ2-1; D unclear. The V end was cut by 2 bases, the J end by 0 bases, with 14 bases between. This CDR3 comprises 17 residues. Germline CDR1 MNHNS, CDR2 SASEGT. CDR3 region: CASSEFSGTSSYNEQFF. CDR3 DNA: TGTGCCAGCAGTGAATTTTCAGGAACCAGCTCCTACAATGAGCAGTTCTTC.

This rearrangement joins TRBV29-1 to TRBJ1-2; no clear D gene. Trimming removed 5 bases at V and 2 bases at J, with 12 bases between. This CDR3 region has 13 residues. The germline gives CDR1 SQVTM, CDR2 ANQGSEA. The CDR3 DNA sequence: TGCAGCGTTCGTTCTGGAGGAAACTATGGCTACACCTTC. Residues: CSVRSGGNYGYTF.

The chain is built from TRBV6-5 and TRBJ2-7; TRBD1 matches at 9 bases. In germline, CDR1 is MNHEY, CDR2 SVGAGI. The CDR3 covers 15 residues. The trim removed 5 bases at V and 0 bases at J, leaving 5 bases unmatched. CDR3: CASSRPGQGSYEQYF. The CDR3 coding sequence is TGTGCCAGCAGTAGACCGGGACAGGGCTCCTACGAGCAGTACTTC.

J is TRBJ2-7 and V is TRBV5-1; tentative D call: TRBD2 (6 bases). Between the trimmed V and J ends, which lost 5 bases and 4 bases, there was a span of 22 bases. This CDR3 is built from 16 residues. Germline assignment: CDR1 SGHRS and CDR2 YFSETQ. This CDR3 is CASSYSSGTSTYEQYF. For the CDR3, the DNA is TGCGCCAGCAGTTACTCATCCGGGACTTCAACTTACGAGCAGTACTTC.

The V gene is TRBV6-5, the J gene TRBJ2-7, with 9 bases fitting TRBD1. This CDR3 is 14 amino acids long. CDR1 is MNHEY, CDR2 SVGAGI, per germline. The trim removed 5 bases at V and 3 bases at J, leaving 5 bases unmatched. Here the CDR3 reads CASSLDRGDYEQYF. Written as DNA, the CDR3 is TGTGCCAGCAGTCTCGACAGGGGGGACTACGAGCAGTACTTC.

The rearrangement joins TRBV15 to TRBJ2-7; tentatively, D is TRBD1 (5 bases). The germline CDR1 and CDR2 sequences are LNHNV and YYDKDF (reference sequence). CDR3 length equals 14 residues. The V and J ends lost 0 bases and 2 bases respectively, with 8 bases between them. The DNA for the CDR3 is TGTGCCACCAGCAGAGAGGGGCGAGCCTACGAGCAGTACTTC. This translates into CATSREGRAYEQYF. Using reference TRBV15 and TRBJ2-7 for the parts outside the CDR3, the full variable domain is DAMVIQNPRYQVTQFGKPVTLSCSQTLNHNVMYWYQQKSSQAPKLLFHYYDKDFNNEADTPDNFQSRRPNTSFCFLDIRSPGLGDTAMYLCATSREGRAYEQYFGPGTRLTVT.

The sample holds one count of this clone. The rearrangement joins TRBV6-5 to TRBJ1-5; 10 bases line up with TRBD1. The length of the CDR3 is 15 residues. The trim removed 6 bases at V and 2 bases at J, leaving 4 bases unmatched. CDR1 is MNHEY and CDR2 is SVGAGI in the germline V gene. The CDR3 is CASRRDRGGNQPQHF. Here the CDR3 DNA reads TGTGCCAGCAGGAGGGACAGGGGCGGCAATCAGCCCCAGCATTTT.

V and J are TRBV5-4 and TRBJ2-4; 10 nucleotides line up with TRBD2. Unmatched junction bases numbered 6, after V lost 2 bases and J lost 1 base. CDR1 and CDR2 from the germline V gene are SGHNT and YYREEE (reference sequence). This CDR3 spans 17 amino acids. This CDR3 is CASSLEAGGPAKNIQYF. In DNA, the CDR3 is TGTGCCAGCAGCTTAGAAGCGGGAGGGCCGGCCAAAAACATTCAGTACTTC.

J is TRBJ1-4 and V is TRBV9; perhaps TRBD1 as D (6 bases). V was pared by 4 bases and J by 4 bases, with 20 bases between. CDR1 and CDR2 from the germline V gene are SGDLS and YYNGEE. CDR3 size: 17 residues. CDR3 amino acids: CASSPSRGGQVNEKLFF. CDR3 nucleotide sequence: TGTGCCAGCAGCCCCAGTAGGGGGGGGCAGGTTAATGAAAAACTGTTTTTT. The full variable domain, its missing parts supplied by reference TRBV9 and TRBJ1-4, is DSGVTQTPKHLITATGQRVTLRCSPRSGDLSVYWYQQSLDQGLQFLIQYYNGEERAKGNILERFSAQQFPDLHSELNLSSLELGDSALYFCASSPSRGGQVNEKLFFGSGTQLSVL.

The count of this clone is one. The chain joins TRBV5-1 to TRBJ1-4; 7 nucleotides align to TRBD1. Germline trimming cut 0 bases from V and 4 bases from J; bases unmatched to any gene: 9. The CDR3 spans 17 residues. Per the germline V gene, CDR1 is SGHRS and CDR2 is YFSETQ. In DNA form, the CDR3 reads TGCGCCAGCAGCTTGGAGCCGACAGGGTCCTTTAATGAAAAACTGTTTTTT. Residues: CASSLEPTGSFNEKLFF.

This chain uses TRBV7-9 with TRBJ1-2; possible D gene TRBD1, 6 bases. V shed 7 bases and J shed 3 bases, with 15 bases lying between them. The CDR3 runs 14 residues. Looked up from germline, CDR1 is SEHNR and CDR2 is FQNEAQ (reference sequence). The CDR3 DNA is TGTGCCAGCAAAAAAGGGGGGGTCGACTATGGCTACACCTTC. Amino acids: CASKKGGVDYGYTF.

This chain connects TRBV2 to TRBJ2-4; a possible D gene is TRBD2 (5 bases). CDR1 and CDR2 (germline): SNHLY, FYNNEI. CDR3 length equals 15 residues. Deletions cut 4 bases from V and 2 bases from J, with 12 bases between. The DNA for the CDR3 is TGTGCCAGCAGTGGAACGCTAGCAACCAAAAACATTCAGTACTTC. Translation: CASSGTLATKNIQYF.

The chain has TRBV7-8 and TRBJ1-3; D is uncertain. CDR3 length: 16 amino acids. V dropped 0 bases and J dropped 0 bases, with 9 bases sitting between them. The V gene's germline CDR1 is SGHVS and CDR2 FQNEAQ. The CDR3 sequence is CASSLARHRSGNTIYF. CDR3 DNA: TGTGCCAGCAGCTTAGCGCGGCACCGCTCTGGAAACACCATATATTTT.

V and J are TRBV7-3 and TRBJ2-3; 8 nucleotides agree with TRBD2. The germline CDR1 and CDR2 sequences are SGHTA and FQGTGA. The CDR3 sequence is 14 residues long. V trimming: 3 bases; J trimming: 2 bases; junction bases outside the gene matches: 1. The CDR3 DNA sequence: TGTGCCAGCAGCTTTAGCGGGGCCACAGATACGCAGTATTTT. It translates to CASSFSGATDTQYF.

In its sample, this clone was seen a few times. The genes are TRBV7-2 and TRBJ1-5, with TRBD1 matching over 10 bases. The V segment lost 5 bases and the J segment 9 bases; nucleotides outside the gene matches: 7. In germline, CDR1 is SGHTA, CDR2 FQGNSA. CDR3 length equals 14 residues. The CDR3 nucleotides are TGTGCCAGCAGCCCCGACAGGGGGCGAGGGCCCCAGCATTTT. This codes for CASSPDRGRGPQHF. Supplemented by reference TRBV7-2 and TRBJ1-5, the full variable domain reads GAGVSQSPSNKVTEKGKDVELRCDPISGHTALYWYRQSLGQGLEFLIYFQGNSAPDKSGLPSDRFSAERTGGSVSTLTIQRTQQEDSAVYLCASSPDRGRGPQHFGDGTRLSIL.

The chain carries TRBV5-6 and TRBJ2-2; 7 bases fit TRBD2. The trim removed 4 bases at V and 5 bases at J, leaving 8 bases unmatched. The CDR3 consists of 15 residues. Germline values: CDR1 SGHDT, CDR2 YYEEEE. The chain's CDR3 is CASSPGPGGTGELFF. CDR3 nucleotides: TGTGCCAGCAGCCCCGGACCGGGGGGTACCGGGGAGCTGTTTTTT.

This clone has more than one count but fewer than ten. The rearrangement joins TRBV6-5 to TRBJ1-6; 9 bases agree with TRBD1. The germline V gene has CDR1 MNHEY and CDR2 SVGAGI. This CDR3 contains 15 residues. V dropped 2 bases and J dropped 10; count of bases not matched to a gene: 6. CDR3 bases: TGTGCCAGCAGTTACACAAGGACAGGGGACTCACCCCTCCACTTT. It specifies CASSYTRTGDSPLHF.

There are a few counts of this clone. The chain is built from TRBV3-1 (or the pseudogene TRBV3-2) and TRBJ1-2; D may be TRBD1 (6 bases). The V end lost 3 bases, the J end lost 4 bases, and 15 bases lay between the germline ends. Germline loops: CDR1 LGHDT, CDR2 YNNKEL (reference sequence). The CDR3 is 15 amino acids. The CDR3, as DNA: TGTGCCAGCAGCCATACTTGGACAGACGTCTATGGCTACACCTTC. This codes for CASSHTWTDVYGYTF.

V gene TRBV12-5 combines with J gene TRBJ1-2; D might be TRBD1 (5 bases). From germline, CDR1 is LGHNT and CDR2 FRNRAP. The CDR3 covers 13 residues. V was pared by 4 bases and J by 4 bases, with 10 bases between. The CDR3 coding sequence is TGTGCTAGTGGTTCTTGGGGGGTCTATGGCTACACCTTC. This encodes CASGSWGVYGYTF.